These 23 T cell receptor beta chains came from one sample sequenced in a study of shared clonotypes between healthy human individuals. The data were produced by immunoSEQ multiplex PCR, yet TCRdb's version contains in-frame clones alone and is incomplete. The table has about 2.5 million clones, around 93% seen once. The sequenced sample was naive CD4+ T cells from PBMCs. The sample's subset: CD45RA+ positively selected. These TCRs come from a young man in good health. Some clones in this sample may be carry-over from other donors' samples.

The chain carries TRBV15 and TRBJ2-7, with D perhaps assigned TRBD1 or TRBD2 (5 bases each). Germline V gene lookup returns CDR1 LNHNV and CDR2 YYDKDF (reference sequence). The CDR3 is 16 amino acids. V was cut by 1 base and J by 3 bases, with 16 bases left in between. The CDR3 DNA sequence: TGTGCCACCAGCAGAGCATCCGGGACCAAGCGCTACGAGCAGTACTTC. Its translation: CATSRASGTKRYEQYF.

The chain carries TRBV28 and TRBJ2-4; perhaps TRBD2 as D (5 bases). The germline V gene encodes CDR1 MDHEN and CDR2 SYDVKM. V was pared by 5 bases and J by 4 bases, with 9 bases between. This CDR3 has 13 residues. DNA of the CDR3: TGTGCCAGCAGTACTAGGTTTAAAAACATTCAGTACTTC. Translation gives CASSTRFKNIQYF.

The chain uses TRBV5-5 and TRBJ2-7; 8 bases are shared with TRBD2. This CDR3 is 15 amino acids long. CDR1 and CDR2 from the germline V gene are SGHKS and YYEKEE (reference sequence). The junction had 9 bases not matched to a gene; V was cut back by 4 bases and J by 3 bases. The CDR3 DNA reads as TGTGCCAGCAGCCCCCGGACTAGCCTAATCTACGAGCAGTACTTC. This gives the protein CASSPRTSLIYEQYF.

The rearrangement links TRBV28 to TRBJ2-4; 7 bases align to TRBD2. The junction had 21 bases not matched to a gene; V was cut back by 3 bases and J by 7 bases. CDR1 is MDHEN, CDR2 SYDVKM, per germline. There are 19 residues in the CDR3. The CDR3 coding sequence is TGTGCCAGCAGTTTCTCGCCAGCGGGAATGGGGAACACGGGGAACATTCAGTACTTC. Protein product: CASSFSPAGMGNTGNIQYF.

The gene calls are TRBV6-1 and TRBJ2-7; the D gene is possibly TRBD2 (8 bases). The V and J ends lost 6 bases and 3 bases respectively, with 15 bases between them. This CDR3 region has 14 residues. Per germline, CDR1 MNHNS and CDR2 SASEGT. The CDR3 loop is CASRTGLAGYEQYF. The CDR3 DNA reads as TGTGCCAGCAGGACAGGGCTAGCGGGCTACGAGCAGTACTTC.

A remark on this clone: The same CDR3 is also encoded by other DNA sequences in this sample. This sequence joins TRBV9 and TRBJ2-1, with no clear D. Germline V CDR1 and CDR2: SGDLS, YYNGEE. The CDR3 loop spans 15 amino acids. Trimming took off 0 bases at V and 3 bases at J, with 10 bases between the two ends. The CDR3 loop reads CASSVGGASYNEQFF. The CDR3 nucleotides are TGTGCCAGCAGCGTAGGGGGTGCTAGCTACAATGAGCAGTTCTTC.

The chain carries TRBV6-5 and TRBJ1-5; D gene ambiguous. The CDR3 length is 14 residues. Per germline, CDR1 MNHEY and CDR2 SVGAGI. V lost 6 bases and J 3 bases, leaving 12 bases between the germline ends. The CDR3 sequence is CASSKREFNQPQHF. CDR3 nucleotides: TGTGCCAGCAGCAAAAGGGAATTCAATCAGCCCCAGCATTTT.

The chain carries TRBV7-9 and TRBJ1-5, with TRBD1 matching 7 bases. The germline V gene has CDR1 SEHNR and CDR2 FQNEAQ (reference sequence). The ends lost 5 bases at V and 4 bases at J; junction bases unmatched: 5. The length of the CDR3 is 14 residues. As DNA, the CDR3 is TGTGCCAGCAGCGTGGGCAGGGGGAATCAGCCCCAGCATTTT. Translating gives CASSVGRGNQPQHF.

The chain uses TRBV28 and TRBJ2-4, with 8 nucleotides matching TRBD2. CDR3 length: 16 residues. The V and J ends lost 5 bases and 3 bases, in that order; junction bases with no gene match: 9. Germline V gene sequence: CDR1 MDHEN, CDR2 SYDVKM. CDR3 sequence reads: CASSPPGGGSKNIQYF. Written as DNA, the CDR3 is TGTGCCAGCAGTCCCCCCGGGGGGGGCAGCAAAAACATTCAGTACTTC.

V usage is TRBV2 and J usage is TRBJ2-7, with D perhaps matching TRBD1 (5 bases). CDR1 and CDR2 (germline): SNHLY, FYNNEI. V dropped 6 bases and J dropped 6 bases, with 21 bases sitting between them. The CDR3 is 15 residues long. This CDR3 is CASSTAGQGLGEQYF. In nucleotides, the CDR3 is TGTGCCAGCAGCACTGCCGGGCAGGGCTTGGGCGAGCAGTACTTC.

Regarding this clone: The identical CDR3 is also encoded by other nucleotide sequences in the sample. The chain has TRBV5-4 and TRBJ2-7, with 10 bases that match TRBD2. V gave up 0 bases and J gave up 0 bases; unmatched junction bases: 0. Germline CDR1 reads SGHNT; CDR2 reads YYREEE (reference sequence). There are 15 residues in the CDR3. Written as DNA, the CDR3 is TGTGCCAGCAGCTTGGCTAGCGGGAGCTCCTACGAGCAGTACTTC. Its translation: CASSLASGSSYEQYF.

This chain connects TRBV9 to TRBJ1-3; 8 bases are shared with TRBD1. V was pared by 3 bases and J by 0 bases, with 8 bases of the junction left unmatched. The germline V gene encodes CDR1 SGDLS and CDR2 YYNGEE. This CDR3 is 17 amino acids long. Written as DNA, the CDR3 is TGTGCCAGCAGCGCCCGGACAGGGCTCCTCTCTGGAAACACCATATATTTT. This translates into CASSARTGLLSGNTIYF. The full variable domain, its missing parts supplied by reference TRBV9 and TRBJ1-3, is DSGVTQTPKHLITATGQRVTLRCSPRSGDLSVYWYQQSLDQGLQFLIQYYNGEERAKGNILERFSAQQFPDLHSELNLSSLELGDSALYFCASSARTGLLSGNTIYFGEGSWLTVV.

This chain joins TRBV11-2 and TRBJ2-2; D is ambiguous. This CDR3 is 14 amino acids long. Germline values: CDR1 SGHAT, CDR2 FQNNGV. V shed 1 base and J shed 4 bases, with 7 bases lying between them. The CDR3 DNA is TGTGCCAGCAGCTTAGGGCAGACCACCGGGGAGCTGTTTTTT. It yields the protein CASSLGQTTGELFF.

The chain couples TRBV6-5 to TRBJ2-7; tentatively, D is TRBD2 (5 bases). V lost 2 bases to trimming and J lost 3 bases, with 17 bases between them. Germline V gene lookup returns CDR1 MNHEY and CDR2 SVGAGI. This CDR3 has 16 amino acids. DNA for the CDR3: TGTGCCAGCAGTTACCAGGACTCGAGGGTTGGCTACGAGCAGTACTTC. It yields the protein CASSYQDSRVGYEQYF.

The chain carries TRBV6-4 and TRBJ1-2; the D gene is possibly TRBD1 (5 bases). With 2 bases removed from V and 8 bases from J, the gap between germline ends came to 15 bases. This CDR3 spans 14 amino acids. The V gene's germline CDR1 is MRHNA and CDR2 SNTAGT. This CDR3 reads CASSDPGRTLGYTF. In DNA, the CDR3 is TGTGCCAGCAGTGACCCAGGACGGACATTAGGCTACACCTTC.

The table lists this clone with a count of one. The chain combines TRBV4-1 with TRBJ1-2; possibly TRBD1 for D (6 bases). CDR1 and CDR2 (germline): MGHRA, YSYEKL. The CDR3 has 16 residues. Trimming removed 4 bases from V and 6 bases from J, with 21 bases in between. CDR3 region: CASSRTGHRDDHGYTF. CDR3 in DNA: TGCGCCAGCAGCCGCACAGGACACAGGGATGATCATGGCTACACCTTC.

The chain carries TRBV23-1 and TRBJ1-5; 7 bases align to TRBD1. TRBV23-1 is given ORF status, its function remaining uncertain. Trimming cost V 4 bases and J 0 bases; bases outside gene matches: 6. The CDR3 spans 16 residues. The CDR3 region is CASSRARGYSNQPQHF. The CDR3 region has the DNA TGCGCCAGCAGTCGAGCCAGGGGGTATAGCAATCAGCCCCAGCATTTT.

V is TRBV28 and J is TRBJ2-1; 7 bases agree with TRBD2. V lost 4 bases and J lost 9; bases outside the gene matches: 15. Per germline, CDR1 MDHEN and CDR2 SYDVKM. This CDR3 is built from 16 residues. The CDR3 DNA sequence: TGTGCCAGCAGTTCACTCGGACTAGGAGGGTCCGGTGAGCAGTTCTTC. This gives the protein CASSSLGLGGSGEQFF.

The chain uses TRBV19 and TRBJ1-5; D uncertain. Per germline, CDR1 LNHDA and CDR2 SQIVND (reference sequence). This CDR3 is built from 9 residues. V dropped 6 bases and J dropped 7 bases, with 1 base sitting between them. The CDR3 nucleotides are TGTGCCAGTAGACAGCCCCAGCATTTT. Protein sequence: CASRQPQHF.

The chain has TRBV11-2 and TRBJ2-1; D remains unclear. Germline V lookup: CDR1 SGHAT, CDR2 FQNNGV. With 3 bases removed from V and 1 base from J, the gap between germline ends came to 7 bases. The CDR3 totals 14 residues. The CDR3 reads CASSFGPSYNEQFF. CDR3 nucleotide sequence: TGTGCCAGCAGCTTTGGACCATCCTACAATGAGCAGTTCTTC.

The rearrangement joins TRBV4-1 to TRBJ1-2; D unclear. CDR1 is MGHRA and CDR2 is YSYEKL in the germline V gene. Deletions cut 3 bases from V and 0 bases from J, with 14 bases between. The length of the CDR3 is 16 residues. The CDR3 sequence: CASSQTPDVANYGYTF. CDR3 DNA: TGCGCCAGCAGCCAGACCCCGGACGTAGCTAACTATGGCTACACCTTC.

This clone was seen only once. The V gene is TRBV18, the J gene TRBJ1-2, with 8 positions matching TRBD1. Germline V CDR1 and CDR2: KGHSH, LQKENI. CDR3 size: 17 residues. The V and J ends lost 3 bases and 1 base, in that order; junction bases with no gene match: 10. CDR3 in DNA: TGTGCCAGCTCACCTGTCGCCGGACAGGGAGTTAACTATGGCTACACCTTC. It specifies CASSPVAGQGVNYGYTF.

This chain links TRBV7-9 with TRBJ1-2; D remains unclear. The V gene's germline CDR1 is SEHNR and CDR2 FQNEAQ (reference sequence). This CDR3 is 14 amino acids long. V lost 1 base, J lost 4 bases, and 10 bases lay in between. The CDR3 nucleotides read TGTGCCAGCAGCTTAGGGACGGCGGCCTATGGCTACACCTTC. Its protein is CASSLGTAAYGYTF.